Sequencing of this T cell receptor (beta chain) was carried out in a study of cytomegalovirus exposure and HLA in healthy donors. PCR amplification relied on 60 Vbeta primers (plus 13 Jbeta primers). Libraries were prepared by immunoSEQ multiplex PCR; TCRdb keeps only in-frame clonotypes and omits some of them. The table includes roughly 100,000 clones, approximately 66% detected once. Concerning this clone itself: Its antigen is unidentified.

Per germline, CDR1 MNHNY and CDR2 SVGAGI (reference sequence). The CDR3 sequence is 15 residues long. Trimming took 6 bases from V and 4 from J, leaving 17 bases between them. Findings and caveats of the study: Researchers left out some V segments, among them TRBV6-2 and TRBV6-3, as indistinguishable.

The chain recombines TRBV6-6 with TRBJ2-3, with TRBD1 as a possible D gene (8 bases). The sequence was obtained from a woman in her fifties or sixties in good health and CMV-seronegative. Source material: PBMCs. In DNA form, the CDR3 reads TGTGCCAGCAGAACAGGGGGGGCGGGCTCAGATACGCAGTATTTT. Its translation: CASRTGGAGSDTQYF.